This T cell receptor beta chain was captured in a study of Tregs in tolerant kidney transplant recipients. Study information: Related graft donors supplied nonmyeloablative bone marrow transplants, and mixed chimerism was transient.

General observations from the study: Few patients were studied, so findings need validation in larger groups. This study did not directly address biological reproducibility.

As to this clone: Its antigen is not identified.

Unstimulated regulatory T cells (CD4+CD25+CD127-), CD4+CD25- non-regulatory cells, CD4 and CD8 cells were FACS-sorted from thawed PBMCs. Trimming removed 0 bases from V and 4 bases from J; junction bases left unmatched: 5. This CDR3 spans 15 amino acids. Germline CDR1 SGHRS, CDR2 YFSETQ. Method: immunoSEQ multiplex PCR; TCRdb's copy keeps in-frame clones and lacks some. The sample shows about 72,000 clones, 80% to 95% of them seen only once. This receptor was taken from a human donor who received a combined kidney and bone marrow transplant. This rearrangement joins TRBV5-1 to TRBJ2-7; TRBD2 agrees at 9 bases. Sequenced here: CD8+ T cells from blood, sampled before the transplant. The CDR3 nucleotides are TGCGCCAGCAGCTTGGCGGCGGGAGGGACATACGAGCAGTACTTC. Translating gives CASSLAAGGTYEQYF. The whole variable domain, filled in from reference TRBV5-1 and TRBJ2-7, reads KAGVTQTPRYLIKTRGQQVTLSCSPISGHRSVSWYQQTPGQGLQFLFEYFSETQRNKGNFPGRFSGRQFSNSRSEMNVSTLELGDSALYLCASSLAAGGTYEQYFGPGTRLTVT.